This T cell receptor (beta chain) came from a study of blood T cells in healthy people across ages. Study in general: Per two T cells, template switching captured roughly one barcoded beta molecule.

A second about 6 to 11 cycle PCR used barcoded and J-beta primers. TCRdb re-called the 5' RACE reads with MiXCR, one entry per CDR3 protein. This sample has under 2 million distinct CDR3 sequences, with 30% to 40% found just once. CDR3 length equals 15 residues. Between the trimmed V and J ends, which lost 5 bases and 5 bases, there was a span of 16 bases. General observations from the study: Long-lived donors exceeded aged donors in naive CD4+ cells and diversity.

Notes on this clonotype: Its target is unknown.

Material for sequencing was blood. The TCR originated in a woman aged 25 to 39 in good health. The chain is built from TRBV12-3 or TRBV12-4 and TRBJ1-5, with a weak D call TRBD1 (5 bases). CDR3 in amino acids: CASSPRAGKDQPQHF. The CDR3 bases are TGTGCCAGCAGTCCCCGGGCAGGGAAGGATCAGCCCCAGCATTTT.